A selection of T cell receptor beta chains follows, all from one sample in a study of blood T cell repertoires in COVID-19. Sequencing was performed with immunoSEQ multiplex PCR; in TCRdb, only in-frame clones are kept and a portion is missing. The top ten clones hold roughly 5% of a sample with 150,000 to 200,000 clones, 80% to 85% of them seen once. The sequencing sample was made of peripheral blood. The receptors stem from a young woman with acute or convalescent COVID-19. The CDR3 runs from the conserved cysteine through the conserved F or W. Fields, in order: clone size, CDR3 length, V gene, J gene, CDR3 protein. Only part of the rows carry a size: once, few, many, or a class if the clone is expanded.

>once|18|TRBV2|TRBJ2-1
CAHALTSGRSGLHNEQFF
>once|16|TRBV7-3|TRBJ2-1
CASSLSAQRGANEQFF
>-|14|TRBV20-1|TRBJ1-1
CSASSEGYNTEAFF
>-|14|TRBV9|TRBJ1-1
CASSVGVRNTEAFF
>-|16|TRBV4-2|TRBJ2-3
CASSQGSSWSTDTQYF
>-|16|TRBV5-4|TRBJ2-1
CASSLAWERINDEQFF
>-|12|TRBV28|TRBJ1-5
CASSSGGQPQHF
>-|14|TRBV7-2|TRBJ2-2
CASSPSARLGELFF
>few|15|TRBV5-1|TRBJ2-7
CASSPSRTGNDEQYF
>-|14|TRBV19|TRBJ1-2
CASSKQGGSYGYTF
>-|15|TRBV11-3|TRBJ1-1
CASSLGLGGNTEAFF
>-|18|TRBV11-3|TRBJ2-2
CASSLGLAGVRNTGELFF
>-|16|TRBV7-9|TRBJ1-6
CASSWSGGRGNSPLHF
>-|14|TRBV28|TRBJ1-1
CASSLPQENTEAFF
>-|14|TRBV19|TRBJ2-1
CASSPGLGAYEQFF
>-|15|TRBV5-6|TRBJ1-6
CASSWGTGGNSPLHF
>once|14|TRBV2|TRBJ1-5
CASSWTDSNQPQHF
>-|14|TRBV24-1|TRBJ2-1
CATSRQDRYNEQFF
>-|15|TRBV5-1|TRBJ2-3
CASRGASGTADTQYF
>many|13|TRBV10-3|TRBJ2-1
CAALAGEENEQFF
>many|15|TRBV4-1|TRBJ2-7
CASSLGLDLSYEQYF
>once|17|TRBV27|TRBJ2-5
CASKTRRQSDFQETQYF
>-|18|TRBV23-1|TRBJ2-1
CASTSTTDRLAGENVQFF
>-|17|TRBV3-1/TRBV3-2|TRBJ2-3
CASSPTGGGASTDTQYF
>-|12|TRBV5-6|TRBJ1-2
CASSLSSYGYTF
>few|13|TRBV30|TRBJ2-1
CAWAGSSYNEQFF
>-|16|TRBV13|TRBJ1-1
CASSLVDGKSNTEAFF
>-|19|TRBV13|TRBJ2-3
CASSLGTPTSGTSTDTQYF
>-|15|TRBV30|TRBJ2-2
CAWEMGLGGPGELFF
>-|14|TRBV28|TRBJ1-2
CASIGGISAYGYTF
>-|13|TRBV12-3/TRBV12-4|TRBJ1-5
CASRQLVNQPQHF
>-|15|TRBV7-6|TRBJ2-4
CASSRTSGGKNIQYF
>-|15|TRBV6-5|TRBJ1-3
CASSYTDRAEGTIYF
>-|15|TRBV11-2|TRBJ2-1
CASSLDFGRGNEQFF
>-|14|TRBV23-1|TRBJ1-2
CASSLQGMIAGYTF
>-|15|TRBV5-1|TRBJ1-5
CASSFKDYSNQPQHF
>-|15|TRBV5-1|TRBJ2-1
CASSLVGAVYNEQFF
>-|14|TRBV15|TRBJ1-5
CATSRNRGNQPQHF
>-|15|TRBV19|TRBJ1-3
CASSRTQGTQNTIYF
>-|13|TRBV2|TRBJ1-4
CASSETGSEKLFF
>-|15|TRBV11-2|TRBJ1-5
CASRTGIADNQPQHF
>-|14|TRBV5-6|TRBJ1-1
CASSSPGQTTEAFF
>few|17|TRBV5-6|TRBJ1-6
CASSSWTGSSYNSPLHF
>many|12|TRBV19|TRBJ1-1
CASSMGRTSAFF
>-|14|TRBV28|TRBJ2-7
CASRPSGLTYEQYF
>few|13|TRBV7-2|TRBJ2-3
CASSRLVTDTQYF
>-|13|TRBV19|TRBJ1-2
CASRGTGAPGYTF
>-|14|TRBV5-4|TRBJ2-7
CASSLRRGGYEQYF
>-|14|TRBV5-1|TRBJ2-3
CASSPPHRGNTQYF
>-|16|TRBV29-1|TRBJ2-3
CSVCPLADVSTDTQYF
>few|15|TRBV29-1|TRBJ2-7
CSVAAGTGGIYEQYF
>-|17|TRBV7-2|TRBJ2-3
CASKTSGVRQRGDTQYF
>once|15|TRBV7-2|TRBJ1-1
CASSLTGQGYTEAFF
>once|12|TRBV28|TRBJ1-1
CASSLVRAEAFF
>-|13|TRBV5-1|TRBJ1-3
CASSLVAGNTIYF
>-|13|TRBV19|TRBJ1-4
CASSVGAGEKLFF
>-|17|TRBV27|TRBJ2-7
CASSLPSGVRSSYEQYF
>-|17|TRBV7-2|TRBJ2-1
CASSLGGAGRLGNEQFF
>-|15|TRBV24-1|TRBJ2-2
CATSLRGLNTGELFF